This TCR beta chain was sequenced in a study of blood T cell repertoires in COVID-19. On the study more broadly: PBMCs, B-cell-depleted T cells, or T cells provided the cDNA or gDNA that made up the material.

Profiling relied on immunoSEQ multiplex PCR, and the TCRdb table lists in-frame clones only, not all of them. Here the sample spans 120,000 or so clones, less than 85% being singletons. This clone was seen at least ten times. The TCR was taken from a human donor with acute or convalescent COVID-19. The donor label of this sample is uncertain. The specimen sequenced was peripheral blood.

CDR3 coding DNA: TGTGCCAGCAACGTCCAGGGGGGTGGCAATCAGCCCCAGCATTTT. This sequence encodes CASNVQGGGNQPQHF. The chain has TRBV6-6 and TRBJ1-5; 7 bases are a match to TRBD1. The CDR3 sequence is 15 residues long. Germline trimming cut 7 bases from V and 2 bases from J; bases unmatched to any gene: 8. Germline CDR1 MNHNY, CDR2 SVGAGI (reference sequence).